A single sample gave rise to the 29 T cell receptor beta chains below, sequenced in a study of T cell responses to AZD1222 COVID-19 vaccine. Clones were sequenced by immunoSEQ multiplex PCR, and TCRdb holds only the in-frame ones, with some missing. This table has some 130,000 clones, 90% to 95% appearing once. The sequenced sample was peripheral blood, obtained on day 0 of AZD1222 vaccination. The receptors stem from an adult in good health.

This chain uses TRBV19 with TRBJ1-1; TRBD1 might be the D (6 bases). Trimming took 5 bases from V and 3 from J, leaving 10 bases between them. This CDR3 comprises 13 residues. The germline CDR1 and CDR2 sequences are LNHDA and SQIVND (reference sequence). The CDR3 reads CASSQNRDTEAFF. For the CDR3, the DNA is TGTGCCAGTAGTCAGAACAGGGACACTGAAGCTTTCTTT.

This clone was found once. The genes are TRBV7-5 and TRBJ1-1. TRBV7-5 is a pseudogene locus. The CDR3 runs 18 residues. CDR3 amino acids: CVRSLEDRTAPMNTEAFF. The CDR3 DNA is TGTGTCAGAAGCTTAGAGGATCGGACCGCTCCCATGAACACTGAAGCTTTCTTT.

The chain employs TRBV5-4 and TRBJ2-3; 7 bases line up with TRBD1. CDR3 size: 14 residues. Germline V CDR1 and CDR2: SGHNT, YYREEE (reference sequence). Trimming removed 6 bases from V and 10 bases from J; junction bases left unmatched: 14. CDR3: CASTPADRIEAQYF. The CDR3 DNA reads TGTGCCAGCACCCCTGCGGACAGGATAGAAGCGCAGTATTTT.

The CDR3: CASSSDSEETQYF. DNA of the CDR3: TGTGCCAGCAGCTCCGACTCCGAAGAGACCCAGTACTTC. The rearrangement uses TRBV7-9 and TRBJ2-5, with D unresolved. The CDR3 loop spans 13 amino acids. Germline V gene sequence: CDR1 SEHNR, CDR2 FQNEAQ (reference sequence). The V end was cut by 4 bases, the J end by 3 bases, with 9 bases between. The full variable domain, with the rest looked up from reference TRBV7-9 and TRBJ2-5, is DTGVSQNPRHKITKRGQNVTFRCDPISEHNRLYWYRQTLGQGPEFLTYFQNEAQLEKSRLLSDRFSAERPKGSFSTLEIQRTEQGDSAMYLCASSSDSEETQYFGPGTRLLVL.

The chain couples TRBV6-5 to TRBJ2-5; D unresolved. The CDR3 has 14 residues. V was shortened by 2 bases and J by 1 base, with 8 bases between the two germline ends. Germline CDR1 reads MNHEY; CDR2 reads SVGAGI. The CDR3 reads CASSYGQIQETQYF. The CDR3 coding sequence is TGTGCCAGCAGTTACGGGCAGATCCAAGAGACCCAGTACTTC.

The chain is built from TRBV7-9 and TRBJ2-1, with 8 bases matching TRBD2. CDR1 and CDR2 (germline): SEHNR, FQNEAQ (reference sequence). The J segment lost 9 bases and the V segment lost 8 bases, leaving 18 bases of the junction unmatched. This CDR3 contains 16 residues. CDR3 DNA sequence: TGTGCCAGCCGGGGTAGCGGGATTTGGCGAGGGAGTGAGCAGTTCTTC. The encoded protein is CASRGSGIWRGSEQFF.

The rearrangement links TRBV5-1 to TRBJ1-3; 8 nucleotides align to TRBD1. Germline-derived CDR1 and CDR2 are SGHRS and YFSETQ. CDR3 size: 16 residues. Unmatched junction bases numbered 10, after V lost 6 bases and J lost 2 bases. CDR3 sequence (DNA): TGCGCCAGCACACCTTCCGGGACAGGTACTGGAAACACCATATATTTT. Translation gives CASTPSGTGTGNTIYF.

The chain links TRBV7-8 to TRBJ1-4; D unclear. The V gene's germline CDR1 is SGHVS and CDR2 FQNEAQ. V lost 4 bases and J 12 bases, leaving 21 bases between the germline ends. CDR3 length: 15 residues. The DNA for the CDR3 is TGTGCCAGCAGCTCCCGGGCACTCGCGAATCTGGAACTGTTTTTT. Amino acids: CASSSRALANLELFF.

This sequence joins TRBV9 and TRBJ2-1, with 7 bases lining up with TRBD2. Germline V CDR1 and CDR2: SGDLS, YYNGEE. The CDR3 length is 15 residues. The V segment lost 7 bases and the J segment 8 bases; nucleotides outside the gene matches: 15. DNA of the CDR3: TGTGCCAGCGGGGGAGGCGGGAGCGCATTAGATGAGCAGTTCTTC. This translates into CASGGGGSALDEQFF.

The rearrangement uses TRBV2 and TRBJ1-4; the D is unclear. The germline CDR1 and CDR2 sequences are SNHLY and FYNNEI. The CDR3 extends over 15 amino acids. Deletions cut 2 bases from V and 8 bases from J, with 15 bases between. This CDR3 reads CASSEIPGLREKLFF. CDR3 nucleotide sequence: TGTGCCAGCAGTGAAATTCCGGGCTTACGGGAAAAACTGTTTTTT.

This clone was seen once. V is TRBV5-1 and J is TRBJ2-7; D is perhaps TRBD1 (6 bases). CDR1 is SGHRS and CDR2 is YFSETQ in the germline V gene. CDR3 length: 14 residues. Trimming pared 5 bases from V and 5 bases from J, leaving 17 bases between. The CDR3, as DNA: TGCGCCAGCAGTTCTGAGTACAGGGTACACGAGCAGTACTTC. Its translation is CASSSEYRVHEQYF.

This rearrangement joins TRBV5-1 to TRBJ1-5, with D perhaps matching TRBD1 (6 bases). CDR1 is SGHRS, CDR2 YFSETQ, per germline. Trimming removed 4 bases from V and 5 bases from J, with 13 bases in between. The CDR3 spans 14 residues. For the CDR3, the DNA is TGCGCCAGCAGCCATGGGGGGGCCGATCAGCCCCAGCATTTT. Translating gives CASSHGGADQPQHF. The variable domain in full, completed from reference TRBV5-1 and TRBJ1-5, reads KAGVTQTPRYLIKTRGQQVTLSCSPISGHRSVSWYQQTPGQGLQFLFEYFSETQRNKGNFPGRFSGRQFSNSRSEMNVSTLELGDSALYLCASSHGGADQPQHFGDGTRLSIL.

The chain links TRBV27 to TRBJ1-2; 9 bases match TRBD1. The junction had 6 bases not matched to a gene; V was cut back by 2 bases and J by 8 bases. The CDR3 has 14 residues. Germline V gene sequence: CDR1 MNHEY, CDR2 SMNVEV (reference sequence). The CDR3 region is CASSLTGGYVGYTF. The DNA of the CDR3 is TGTGCCAGCAGTTTAACAGGGGGCTATGTAGGCTACACCTTC.

This clone has more than one count but fewer than ten. The V gene is TRBV2, the J gene TRBJ1-5, with a tentative D call TRBD1 (5 bases). V gave up 4 bases and J gave up 1 base, with 14 bases separating them. This CDR3 has 16 residues. Germline CDR1 is SNHLY and CDR2 is FYNNEI. In nucleotides, the CDR3 is TGTGCCAGCAGTGCTGGGGCCCGGGGAAGCAATCAGCCCCAGCATTTT. Translated, it gives CASSAGARGSNQPQHF.

J is TRBJ2-1 and V is TRBV7-9; TRBD1 agrees at 8 bases. The CDR3 sequence is 16 residues long. Germline loops: CDR1 SEHNR, CDR2 FQNEAQ (reference sequence). Unmatched junction bases numbered 7, after V lost 5 bases and J lost 1 base. CDR3: CASSPWTGPSYNEQFF. The CDR3 DNA reads TGTGCCAGCAGCCCCTGGACAGGGCCATCCTACAATGAGCAGTTCTTC.

V usage is TRBV5-8 and J usage is TRBJ1-5; D uncertain. In germline, CDR1 is SGHTS, CDR2 YDEGEE. The germline V and J ends were trimmed by 4 bases and 2 bases, with 10 bases remaining between them. The CDR3 has 14 residues. In DNA, the CDR3 is TGTGCCAGCAGCGCTGGCGTGGGCAATCAGCCCCAGCATTTT. Translated, it gives CASSAGVGNQPQHF.

This rearrangement joins TRBV27 to TRBJ2-1; D not resolved. CDR1 is MNHEY and CDR2 is SMNVEV in the germline V gene (reference sequence). Trimming removed 3 bases at V and 1 base at J, with 13 bases between. The CDR3 length is 16 residues. The CDR3 reads CASSFLGISSYNEQFF. The CDR3 bases are TGTGCCAGCAGTTTCTTGGGAATATCGTCCTACAATGAGCAGTTCTTC.

The CDR3 is CASSQVGNTEAFF. The CDR3 region has the DNA TGCGCCAGCAGCCAAGTAGGGAACACTGAAGCTTTCTTT. The gene calls are TRBV4-1 and TRBJ1-1; D gene uncertain. V shed 1 base and J shed 1 base, with 4 bases lying between them. CDR3 length: 13 residues. Germline CDR1 is MGHRA and CDR2 is YSYEKL.

This sequence joins TRBV7-7 and TRBJ2-1, with D possibly being TRBD1 or TRBD2 (5 bases each). Trimming cost V 1 base and J 7 bases, with 14 bases left between them. The CDR3 sequence is 15 residues long. Germline lookup yields CDR1 SSHAT and CDR2 FNYEAQ (reference sequence). The CDR3 spells CASSLEWGKANEQFF. In DNA, the CDR3 is TGTGCCAGCAGCTTAGAGTGGGGGAAGGCAAATGAGCAGTTCTTC.

The gene calls are TRBV12-3 or TRBV12-4 and TRBJ2-7; D gene uncertain. The V end lost 3 bases, the J end lost 5 bases, and 8 bases lay between the germline ends. This CDR3 contains 12 residues. CDR3 DNA sequence: TGTGCCAGCAGTTTGGTGGGGAACGAGCAGTACTTC. It codes for CASSLVGNEQYF.

J is TRBJ1-3 and V is TRBV4-2, with D unresolved. The V gene lost 4 bases and the J gene lost 2 bases, with 9 bases spanning the gap. The germline CDR1 and CDR2 sequences are LGHNA and YNFKEQ. This CDR3 is 14 amino acids long. Here the CDR3 reads CASSRSGTGNTIYF. The CDR3 DNA reads TGTGCCAGCAGCCGATCGGGTACTGGAAACACCATATATTTT.

This clone was observed a single time. V usage is TRBV27 and J usage is TRBJ2-3; 14 bases are a match to TRBD2. Germline loops: CDR1 MNHEY, CDR2 SMNVEV (reference sequence). Trimming took 6 bases from V and 5 from J; bases not matched to a gene: 1. This CDR3 is built from 14 residues. CDR3 protein: CASRGTSGRDTQYF. The CDR3 DNA sequence: TGTGCCAGCAGGGGGACTAGCGGGAGAGATACGCAGTATTTT.

This clone is a singleton in its sample. This chain connects TRBV27 to TRBJ2-2, with TRBD2 as a possible D gene (6 bases). The germline V gene encodes CDR1 MNHEY and CDR2 SMNVEV (reference sequence). The CDR3 spans 14 residues. V was shortened by 5 bases and J by 2 bases, with 9 bases between the two germline ends. CDR3 amino acids: CASSPGVNTGELFF. CDR3 sequence (DNA): TGTGCCAGCAGTCCGGGAGTTAACACCGGGGAGCTGTTTTTT.

This clone appeared once. This sequence joins TRBV6-1 and TRBJ1-4; D is unclear. V was shortened by 4 bases and J by 0 bases, with 15 bases between the two germline ends. The CDR3 covers 17 residues. Germline CDR1 is MNHNS and CDR2 is SASEGT. The CDR3 spells CASSAVARRATNEKLFF. The DNA of the CDR3 is TGTGCCAGCAGTGCAGTAGCTCGGAGGGCAACTAATGAAAAACTGTTTTTT.

The chain carries TRBV7-2 and TRBJ1-1; D uncertain. This CDR3 has 13 residues. Germline CDR1 SGHTA, CDR2 FQGNSA. Trimming left V 5 bases short and J 11 bases short, with 18 bases between. CDR3 loop: CASSLPGGVGAFF. The DNA of the CDR3 is TGTGCCAGCAGCCTACCCGGCGGGGTCGGTGCTTTCTTT. The whole variable domain, remainder taken from reference TRBV7-2 and TRBJ1-1, is GAGVSQSPSNKVTEKGKDVELRCDPISGHTALYWYRQSLGQGLEFLIYFQGNSAPDKSGLPSDRFSAERTGGSVSTLTIQRTQQEDSAVYLCASSLPGGVGAFFGQGTRLTVV.

This clone was counted only a few times. The chain is built from TRBV18 and TRBJ2-7, with 9 nucleotides matching TRBD1. The CDR3 totals 15 residues. CDR1 is KGHSH, CDR2 LQKENI, per germline. J gave up 4 bases and V 2 bases, and 6 bases lay outside the gene matches. CDR3 sequence: CASSPVTGGKYEQYF. CDR3 in DNA: TGTGCCAGCTCACCAGTGACAGGGGGAAAGTACGAGCAGTACTTC.

The V and J genes are TRBV5-4 and TRBJ2-7, with 9 bases that match TRBD2. The CDR3 has 16 amino acids. Per germline, CDR1 SGHNT and CDR2 YYREEE (reference sequence). The V gene end was trimmed by 0 bases and the J gene end by 2 bases; junction bases not matched to a gene: 6. The CDR3 reads CASSLEASGAPYEQYF. For the CDR3, the DNA is TGTGCCAGCAGCTTGGAGGCTAGCGGGGCCCCCTACGAGCAGTACTTC.

V gene TRBV5-8 combines with J gene TRBJ1-1; no clear D. This CDR3 comprises 12 residues. Trimming shortened V by 0 bases and J by 6 bases, and 6 bases separated the two germline ends. CDR1 SGHTS and CDR2 YDEGEE come from the germline V gene. The CDR3 DNA follows: TGTGCCAGCAGCTTGGCGTTCCCTGAAGCTTTCTTT. This codes for CASSLAFPEAFF.

V usage is TRBV9 and J usage is TRBJ1-2, with 8 bases fitting TRBD1. Germline CDR1 reads SGDLS; CDR2 reads YYNGEE. With V trimmed by 3 bases and J by 6 bases, 4 bases remained unmatched. The CDR3 extends over 13 amino acids. CDR3 nucleotide sequence: TGTGCCAGCAGCGCCTGGACAGGGAATGGCTACACCTTC. Translated, it gives CASSAWTGNGYTF.